This TCR beta chain was identified in a study of identical twins. A universal primer site was incorporated via template switching, and the cDNA contained unique molecular identifiers. TCRdb re-derived calls from the 5' RACE reads in MiXCR, one entry per CDR3 protein. There are some 900,000 distinct CDR3 sequences in the sample; 12% occur only once, and 1.5% to 2% lies in the top ten. This clonotype was seen many times. These data were likewise used in another study, on yellow fever vaccine responses in identical twins.

The sample taken for sequencing was PBMCs. The source is a young woman in good health.

This CDR3 reads CATSRQPATNEKLFF. DNA of the CDR3: TGTGCCACCAGCCGACAGCCTGCAACTAATGAAAAACTGTTTTTT. The chain combines TRBV15 with TRBJ1-4; a weak D match, TRBD1 (5 bases). The CDR3 loop spans 15 amino acids. Germline values: CDR1 LNHNV, CDR2 YYDKDF (reference sequence). Trimming took off 5 bases at V and 0 bases at J, with 10 bases between the two ends.